Listed here is a single T cell receptor (beta chain). The data were obtained in a study of blood T cell repertoires in COVID-19. Germline V CDR1 and CDR2: SQVTM, ANQGSEA. V lost 3 bases and J 7 bases, leaving 18 bases between the germline ends. The CDR3 extends over 14 amino acids. Assay: immunoSEQ multiplex PCR; the TCRdb copy retains only in-frame clones and omits some. This sample carries 300,000 to 400,000 clones, 88% of them seen once, and the ten largest clones take 1.5% to 2%. This clonotype was sampled from a woman under 40 with COVID-19, enrolled during active disease. Sequenced input: peripheral blood. The chain links TRBV29-1 to TRBJ1-2; D ambiguous. CDR3: CSVDGSGRSVGYTF. The CDR3 nucleotides are TGCAGCGTTGATGGGTCTGGCAGGTCGGTTGGCTACACCTTC.